The 26 T cell receptor beta chains below come from one sample, sequenced in a study of Tregs in tolerant kidney transplant recipients. TCRdb keeps only in-frame clones here, not all; method: immunoSEQ multiplex PCR. Among roughly 45,000 clones listed, about 90% were seen once. The sample comprised Tregs from blood. These receptors came from a human donor in good health.

This clone was recorded once. The gene calls are TRBV6-5 and TRBJ1-6, with 8 bases aligning to TRBD1. Per germline, CDR1 MNHEY and CDR2 SVGAGI. CDR3 size: 14 residues. V lost 4 bases to trimming and J lost 8 bases; unmatched junction nucleotides: 4. The chain's CDR3 is CASSSGGGYSPLHF. The CDR3 DNA follows: TGTGCCAGCAGTTCAGGGGGCGGTTATTCACCCCTCCACTTT.

With regard to this clone: Compared with germline, one end of the junction differs, possibly owing to a read error. The V call is TRBV7-9, the J call TRBJ2-2; 8 bases line up with TRBD2. This CDR3 region has 15 residues. Germline-derived CDR1 and CDR2 are SEHNR and FQNEAQ (reference sequence). The CDR3 spells CASSLAGRYTGELFF. CDR3 DNA sequence: TGTGCCAGCAGTTTAGCGGGAAGATACACCGGGGAGCTGTTTTTT.

This clone was seen more than once but under ten times. The gene calls are TRBV7-9 and TRBJ2-7; unclear D gene. This CDR3 comprises 11 residues. V lost 0 bases, J lost 7 bases, and 4 bases lay in between. The germline gives CDR1 SEHNR, CDR2 FQNEAQ (reference sequence). CDR3 in amino acids: CASSLAREQYF. CDR3 nucleotides: TGTGCCAGCAGCTTAGCGCGTGAGCAGTACTTC.

The gene calls are TRBV5-1 and TRBJ2-1, with 13 bases that match TRBD2. Germline CDR1 and CDR2: SGHRS and YFSETQ. This CDR3 contains 14 residues. J lost 10 bases, V lost 3 bases, and 4 bases had no gene match. The DNA for the CDR3 is TGCGCCAGCAGCTCGGGACTAGCGGGACCCGAGCAGTTCTTC. Protein product: CASSSGLAGPEQFF.

The genes are TRBV7-8 and TRBJ1-1; D ambiguous. V lost 1 base and J 8 bases, leaving 11 bases between the germline ends. This CDR3 is built from 13 residues. In germline, CDR1 is SGHVS, CDR2 FQNEAQ. The CDR3 nucleotides read TGTGCCAGCAGCTTAGGACCAGATCTGGAAGCTTTCTTT. Translation gives CASSLGPDLEAFF.

The chain uses TRBV30 and TRBJ1-5; D perhaps matches TRBD1 (6 bases). This CDR3 comprises 17 residues. V lost 0 bases and J 3 bases, leaving 18 bases between the germline ends. Germline V gene sequence: CDR1 GTSNPN, CDR2 SVGIG (reference sequence). DNA of the CDR3: TGTGCCTGGAGTGTACGTGGGGGCAGGGCCCCCAATCAGCCCCAGCATTTT. It is translated as CAWSVRGGRAPNQPQHF.

This rearrangement joins TRBV25-1 to TRBJ1-1, with no clear D. The CDR3 spans 11 residues. V was shortened by 8 bases and J by 3 bases, with 7 bases between the two germline ends. CDR1 and CDR2 from the germline V gene are MGHDK and SYGVNS. CDR3 nucleotide sequence: TGTGCCAGCTTTGGATACACTGAAGCTTTCTTT. Encoded protein: CASFGYTEAFF.

This chain links TRBV15 with TRBJ1-3; D not certain. CDR1 is LNHNV, CDR2 YYDKDF, per germline (reference sequence). V was pared by 0 bases and J by 0 bases, with 9 bases between. This CDR3 has 16 amino acids. The DNA of the CDR3 is TGTGCCACCAGCAGAGATCCGCTAGCCTCTGGAAACACCATATATTTT. Translating gives CATSRDPLASGNTIYF.

The rearrangement uses TRBV5-6 and TRBJ2-1; 9 bases align to TRBD2. Germline V gene data show CDR1 as SGHDT and CDR2 as YYEEEE. The CDR3 contains 16 residues. J lost 7 bases, V lost 0 bases, and 8 bases had no gene match. The CDR3 sequence: CASSLVGSGRFNEQFF. CDR3 coding DNA: TGTGCCAGCAGCTTGGTGGGTAGCGGGAGATTTAATGAGCAGTTCTTC. The full variable domain, rest sourced from reference TRBV5-6 and TRBJ2-1, is DAGVTQSPTHLIKTRGQQVTLRCSPKSGHDTVSWYQQALGQGPQFIFQYYEEEERQRGNFPDRFSGHQFPNYSSELNVNALLLGDSALYLCASSLVGSGRFNEQFFGPGTRLTVL.

The chain joins TRBV2 to TRBJ1-4; TRBD1 matches at 9 bases. J was trimmed by 7 bases and V by 6 bases; bases with no gene match: 9. Germline V gene lookup returns CDR1 SNHLY and CDR2 FYNNEI. The CDR3 covers 15 residues. CDR3 nucleotide sequence: TGTGCCAGCAGCGATACCGGGACAGGGCTTGAAAAACTGTTTTTT. Amino acid sequence: CASSDTGTGLEKLFF.

The chain has TRBV6-5 and TRBJ1-6, with 9 bases that match TRBD1. The CDR3 spans 16 residues. The ends lost 2 bases at V and 10 bases at J; junction bases unmatched: 9. Germline V gene lookup returns CDR1 MNHEY and CDR2 SVGAGI. The DNA for the CDR3 is TGTGCCAGCAGTTACCAGGGACAGGGAGGTGGATCACCCCTCCACTTT. This gives the protein CASSYQGQGGGSPLHF.

This clone came up a few times. This chain joins TRBV7-9 and TRBJ1-1; 8 nucleotides align to TRBD1. The V and J ends lost 5 bases and 1 base, in that order; junction bases with no gene match: 3. Germline-derived CDR1 and CDR2 are SEHNR and FQNEAQ (reference sequence). The CDR3 runs 14 residues. The CDR3 protein is CASSPRGRNTEAFF. Here the CDR3 DNA reads TGTGCCAGCAGCCCCAGGGGGCGGAACACTGAAGCTTTCTTT.

The V gene is TRBV7-2, the J gene TRBJ1-2, with D tentatively TRBD1 (6 bases). The CDR3 sequence is 14 residues long. V lost 5 bases and J lost 4, with 14 bases in between. Germline V lookup: CDR1 SGHTA, CDR2 FQGNSA. The CDR3 DNA follows: TGTGCCAGCAGCCTCATACAGGGCTTCTATGGCTACACCTTC. Its protein is CASSLIQGFYGYTF.

This chain joins TRBV5-1 and TRBJ2-1; D remains ambiguous. V was clipped by 4 bases and J by 6 bases, with 23 bases between them. The CDR3 length is 17 residues. Per germline, CDR1 SGHRS and CDR2 YFSETQ. The CDR3 DNA reads TGCGCCAGCAGCCAATTACAATGGACCGGTAAAGGCAATGAGCAGTTCTTC. Its translation is CASSQLQWTGKGNEQFF.

The chain links TRBV7-2 to TRBJ2-5; D is possibly TRBD2 (5 bases). The CDR3 spans 16 residues. Trimming removed 3 bases from V and 5 bases from J, with 19 bases in between. Germline V gene data show CDR1 as SGHTA and CDR2 as FQGNSA. As DNA, the CDR3 is TGTGCCAGCAGCTTCCTCCGGACGGCGTCGGGGGAGACCCAGTACTTC. Its translation: CASSFLRTASGETQYF.

The V gene is TRBV5-8, the J gene TRBJ1-4; the D is unclear. The V end was cut by 6 bases, the J end by 7 bases, with 10 bases between. Germline assignment: CDR1 SGHTS and CDR2 YDEGEE. The CDR3 runs 12 residues. CDR3 nucleotide sequence: TGTGCCAGCATTTCCCGGGGTGAAAAACTGTTTTTT. Translating it yields CASISRGEKLFF.

The chain couples TRBV7-2 to TRBJ2-7; 8 bases are shared with TRBD1. Per the germline V gene, CDR1 is SGHTA and CDR2 is FQGNSA. CDR3 size: 15 residues. V gave up 2 bases and J gave up 4 bases; unmatched junction bases: 7. This CDR3 reads CASSLTGTGWYEQYF. The CDR3 nucleotides read TGTGCCAGCAGCTTAACCGGGACAGGATGGTACGAGCAGTACTTC.

This sequence joins TRBV4-2 and TRBJ2-3; D tentatively reads TRBD1 or TRBD2 (5 bases each). The CDR3 runs to 12 residues. Germline values: CDR1 LGHNA, CDR2 YNFKEQ. Trimming cost V 2 bases and J 10 bases, with 10 bases left between them. The CDR3 nucleotides are TGTGCCAGCAGCCAAAGGGACGGGGCGCAGTATTTT. This translates into CASSQRDGAQYF.

The chain uses TRBV27 and TRBJ1-1, with TRBD1 matching over 7 bases. Losses at the gene ends were 6 bases for V and 0 bases for J; bases not matched to a gene: 1. Germline CDR1 is MNHEY and CDR2 is SMNVEV (reference sequence). This CDR3 is 13 amino acids long. The CDR3 is CASRGQLNTEAFF. The CDR3 DNA reads TGTGCCAGCAGGGGACAGTTGAACACTGAAGCTTTCTTT.

This clone has only a few counts. This rearrangement joins TRBV5-6 to TRBJ2-7, with TRBD2 matching 13 bases. With 4 bases clipped from V and 2 bases from J, the junction kept 12 bases outside the gene matches. There are 18 residues in the CDR3. The V gene's germline CDR1 is SGHDT and CDR2 YYEEEE. The DNA of the CDR3 is TGTGCCAGCAGCCGCCGGACTAGCGGGGGAGGTATCACCTACGAGCAGTACTTC. As protein: CASSRRTSGGGITYEQYF.

The rearrangement uses TRBV12-5 and TRBJ1-4; tentatively, D is TRBD1 (5 bases). The V end was cut by 6 bases, the J end by 8 bases, with 19 bases between. Germline assignment: CDR1 LGHNT and CDR2 FRNRAP. The CDR3 sequence is 15 residues long. CDR3 nucleotides: TGTGCTAGTGGCCCAACCGGCAGGGTCGGCGAAAAACTGTTTTTT. Protein product: CASGPTGRVGEKLFF.

The V call is TRBV10-2, the J call TRBJ1-2; D gene unclear. Looked up from germline, CDR1 is WSHSY and CDR2 is SAAADI. V shed 4 bases and J shed 5 bases, with 14 bases lying between them. This CDR3 is 14 amino acids long. The CDR3 protein is CASSAAGYEYGYTF. Written as DNA, the CDR3 is TGCGCCAGCAGTGCCGCCGGTTATGAATATGGCTACACCTTC.

The rearrangement links TRBV12-5 to TRBJ2-3; D is undetermined. V gave up 8 bases and J gave up 5 bases, with 8 bases separating them. The CDR3 is made up of 11 amino acids. The germline V gene has CDR1 LGHNT and CDR2 FRNRAP. The CDR3 DNA reads as TGTGCTAGTTCAGGTGTAGATACGCAGTATTTT. It is translated as CASSGVDTQYF.

This sequence joins TRBV5-1 and TRBJ2-3; 8 bases are shared with TRBD2. Unmatched junction bases numbered 5, after V lost 0 bases and J lost 2 bases. Germline loops: CDR1 SGHRS, CDR2 YFSETQ. The CDR3 runs to 16 residues. The CDR3 sequence is CASSLAPAGDTDTQYF. The DNA of the CDR3 is TGCGCCAGCAGCTTGGCTCCAGCGGGGGACACAGATACGCAGTATTTT.

This chain connects TRBV7-3 to TRBJ1-1; unclear D gene. The germline gives CDR1 SGHTA, CDR2 FQGTGA. The CDR3 consists of 13 residues. The V and J ends lost 2 bases and 0 bases respectively, with 4 bases between them. CDR3 in DNA: TGTGCCAGCAGCTTAGTGCTGAACACTGAAGCTTTCTTT. This encodes CASSLVLNTEAFF.

V usage is TRBV7-9 and J usage is TRBJ1-2; TRBD1 aligns across 7 bases. J was trimmed by 8 bases and V by 1 base; bases with no gene match: 7. The CDR3 consists of 14 residues. Germline CDR1 is SEHNR and CDR2 is FQNEAQ (reference sequence). The DNA for the CDR3 is TGTGCCAGCAGCTTAGTTCCGACAGGGACAGGCTACACCTTC. Its protein is CASSLVPTGTGYTF.